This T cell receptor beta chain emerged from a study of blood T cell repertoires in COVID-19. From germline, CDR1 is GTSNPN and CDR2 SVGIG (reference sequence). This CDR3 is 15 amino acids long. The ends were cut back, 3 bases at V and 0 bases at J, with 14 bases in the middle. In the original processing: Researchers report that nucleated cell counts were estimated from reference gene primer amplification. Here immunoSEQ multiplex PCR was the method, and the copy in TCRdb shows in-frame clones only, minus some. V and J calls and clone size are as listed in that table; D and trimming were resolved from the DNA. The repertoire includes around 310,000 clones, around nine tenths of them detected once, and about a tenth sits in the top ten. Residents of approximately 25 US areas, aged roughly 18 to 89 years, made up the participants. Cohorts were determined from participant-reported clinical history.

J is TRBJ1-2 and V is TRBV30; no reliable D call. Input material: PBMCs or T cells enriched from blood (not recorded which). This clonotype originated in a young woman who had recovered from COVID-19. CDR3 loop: CAWSRGSVANYGYTF. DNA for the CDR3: TGTGCCTGGAGCCGCGGAAGCGTAGCTAACTATGGCTACACCTTC.